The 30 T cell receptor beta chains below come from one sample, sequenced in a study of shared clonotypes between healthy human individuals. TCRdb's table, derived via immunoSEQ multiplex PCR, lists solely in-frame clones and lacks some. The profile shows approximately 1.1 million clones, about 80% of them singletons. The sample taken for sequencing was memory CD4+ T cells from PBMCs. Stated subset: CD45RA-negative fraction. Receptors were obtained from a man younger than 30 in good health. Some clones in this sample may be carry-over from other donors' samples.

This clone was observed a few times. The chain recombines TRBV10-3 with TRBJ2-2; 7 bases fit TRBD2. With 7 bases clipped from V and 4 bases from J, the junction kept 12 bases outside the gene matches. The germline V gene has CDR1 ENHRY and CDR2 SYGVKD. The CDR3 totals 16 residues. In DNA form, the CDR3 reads TGTGCCATCAAAGGGGACTACACTCGGGGCACCGGGGAGCTGTTTTTT. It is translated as CAIKGDYTRGTGELFF.

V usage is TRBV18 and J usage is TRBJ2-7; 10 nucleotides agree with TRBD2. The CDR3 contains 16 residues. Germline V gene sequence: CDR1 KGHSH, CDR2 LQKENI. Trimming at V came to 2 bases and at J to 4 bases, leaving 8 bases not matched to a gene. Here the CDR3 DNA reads TGTGCCAGCTCACCATCGCCTAGCGGGAGCGGATACGAGCAGTACTTC. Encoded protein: CASSPSPSGSGYEQYF.

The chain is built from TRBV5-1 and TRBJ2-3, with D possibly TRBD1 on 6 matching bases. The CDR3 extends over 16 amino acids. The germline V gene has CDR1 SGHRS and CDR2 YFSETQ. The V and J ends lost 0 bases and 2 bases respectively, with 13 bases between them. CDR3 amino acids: CASSLGPGAHTDTQYF. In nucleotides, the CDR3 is TGCGCCAGCAGCTTGGGCCCAGGGGCCCACACAGATACGCAGTATTTT. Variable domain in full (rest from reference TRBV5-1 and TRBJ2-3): KAGVTQTPRYLIKTRGQQVTLSCSPISGHRSVSWYQQTPGQGLQFLFEYFSETQRNKGNFPGRFSGRQFSNSRSEMNVSTLELGDSALYLCASSLGPGAHTDTQYFGPGTRLTVL.

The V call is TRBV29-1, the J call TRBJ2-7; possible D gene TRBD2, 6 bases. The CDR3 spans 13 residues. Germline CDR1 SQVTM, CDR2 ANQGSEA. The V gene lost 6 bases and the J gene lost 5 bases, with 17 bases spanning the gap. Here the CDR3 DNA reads TGCAGCGTCTCCGGGACTTCTTGGAACGAGCAGTACTTC. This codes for CSVSGTSWNEQYF.

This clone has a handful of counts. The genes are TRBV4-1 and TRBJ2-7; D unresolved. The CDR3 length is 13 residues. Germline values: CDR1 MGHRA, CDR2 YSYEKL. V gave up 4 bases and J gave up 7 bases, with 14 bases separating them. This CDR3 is CASSRSPVEEQYF. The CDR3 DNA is TGCGCCAGCAGCCGCTCCCCGGTGGAAGAGCAGTACTTC.

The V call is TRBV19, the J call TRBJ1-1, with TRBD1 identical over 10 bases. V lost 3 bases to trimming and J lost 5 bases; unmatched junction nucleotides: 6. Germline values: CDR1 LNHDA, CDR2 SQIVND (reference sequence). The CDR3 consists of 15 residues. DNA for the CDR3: TGTGCCAGTAGTATGTGGACAGGGGGTCGGACTGAAGCTTTCTTT. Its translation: CASSMWTGGRTEAFF.

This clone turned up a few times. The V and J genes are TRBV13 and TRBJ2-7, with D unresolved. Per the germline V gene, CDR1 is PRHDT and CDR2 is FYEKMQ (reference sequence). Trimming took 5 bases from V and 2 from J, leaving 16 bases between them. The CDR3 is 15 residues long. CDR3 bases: TGTGCCAGCAGCCCCTACTGGGGTGGGGCCTACGAGCAGTACTTC. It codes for CASSPYWGGAYEQYF.

This CDR3 is CSVGQGRGSTEAFF. The CDR3, as DNA: TGCAGCGTTGGGCAGGGGAGAGGTAGCACTGAAGCTTTCTTT. J is TRBJ1-1 and V is TRBV29-1; a weak D match, TRBD1 (6 bases). The CDR3 covers 14 residues. Between the trimmed V and J ends, which lost 4 bases and 4 bases, there was a span of 16 bases. Germline V gene lookup returns CDR1 SQVTM and CDR2 ANQGSEA.

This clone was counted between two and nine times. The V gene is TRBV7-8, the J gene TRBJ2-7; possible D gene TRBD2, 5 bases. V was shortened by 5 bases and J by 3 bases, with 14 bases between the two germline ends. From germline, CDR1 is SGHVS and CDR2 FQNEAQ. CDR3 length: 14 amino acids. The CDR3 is CASSPRREGYEQYF. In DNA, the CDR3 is TGTGCCAGCAGCCCCCGACGTGAGGGCTACGAGCAGTACTTC.

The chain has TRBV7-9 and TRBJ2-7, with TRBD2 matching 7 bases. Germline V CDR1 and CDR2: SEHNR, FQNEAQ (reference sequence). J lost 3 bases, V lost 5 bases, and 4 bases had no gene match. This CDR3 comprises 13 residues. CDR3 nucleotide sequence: TGTGCCAGCAGCGGGACGGGGGGCTACGAGCAGTACTTC. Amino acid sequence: CASSGTGGYEQYF.

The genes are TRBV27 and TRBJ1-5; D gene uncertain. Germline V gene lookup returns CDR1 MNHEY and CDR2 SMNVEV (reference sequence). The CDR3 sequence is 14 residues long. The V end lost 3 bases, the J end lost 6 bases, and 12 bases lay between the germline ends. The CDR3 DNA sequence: TGTGCCAGCAGTTTGTTGGGATGGGGTCAGCCCCAGCATTTT. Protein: CASSLLGWGQPQHF.

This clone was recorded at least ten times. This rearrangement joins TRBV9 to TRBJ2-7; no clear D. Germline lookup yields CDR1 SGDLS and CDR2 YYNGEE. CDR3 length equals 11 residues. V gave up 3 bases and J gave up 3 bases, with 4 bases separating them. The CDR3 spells CASSAVYEQYF. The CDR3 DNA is TGTGCCAGCAGCGCCGTCTACGAGCAGTACTTC. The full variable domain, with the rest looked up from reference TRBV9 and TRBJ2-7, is DSGVTQTPKHLITATGQRVTLRCSPRSGDLSVYWYQQSLDQGLQFLIQYYNGEERAKGNILERFSAQQFPDLHSELNLSSLELGDSALYFCASSAVYEQYFGPGTRLTVT.

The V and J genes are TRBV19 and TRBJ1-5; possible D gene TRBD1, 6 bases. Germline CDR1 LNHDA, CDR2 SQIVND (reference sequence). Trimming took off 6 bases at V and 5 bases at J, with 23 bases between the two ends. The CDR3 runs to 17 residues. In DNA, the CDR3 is TGTGCCAGTAGCACCGTCGGGGGGCAGGGCCGCGATCAGCCCCAGCATTTT. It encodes CASSTVGGQGRDQPQHF.

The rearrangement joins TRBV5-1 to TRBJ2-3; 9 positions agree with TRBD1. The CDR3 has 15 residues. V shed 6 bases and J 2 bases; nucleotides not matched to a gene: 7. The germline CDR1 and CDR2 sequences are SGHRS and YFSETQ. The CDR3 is CASTATGGVTDTQYF. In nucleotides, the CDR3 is TGCGCCAGCACCGCCACAGGGGGCGTCACAGATACGCAGTATTTT.

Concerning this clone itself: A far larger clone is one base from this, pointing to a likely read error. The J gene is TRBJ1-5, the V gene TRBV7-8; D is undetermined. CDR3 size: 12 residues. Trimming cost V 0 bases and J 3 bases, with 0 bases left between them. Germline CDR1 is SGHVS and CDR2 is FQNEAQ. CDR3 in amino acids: CASSLANQPQHF. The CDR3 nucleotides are TGTGCCAGCAGCTTAGCCAATCAGCCCCAGCATTTT. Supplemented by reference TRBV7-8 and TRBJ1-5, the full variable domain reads GAGVSQSPRYKVAKRGQDVALRCDPISGHVSLFWYQQALGQGPEFLTYFQNEAQLDKSGLPSDRFFAERPEGSVSTLKIQRTQQEDSAVYLCASSLANQPQHFGDGTRLSIL.

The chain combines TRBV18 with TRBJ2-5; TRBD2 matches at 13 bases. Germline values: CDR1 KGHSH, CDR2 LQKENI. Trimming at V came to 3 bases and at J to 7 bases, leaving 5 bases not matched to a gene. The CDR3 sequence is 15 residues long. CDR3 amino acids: CASSPVLAGGVTQYF. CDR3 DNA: TGTGCCAGCTCACCGGTACTAGCGGGAGGGGTGACCCAGTACTTC.

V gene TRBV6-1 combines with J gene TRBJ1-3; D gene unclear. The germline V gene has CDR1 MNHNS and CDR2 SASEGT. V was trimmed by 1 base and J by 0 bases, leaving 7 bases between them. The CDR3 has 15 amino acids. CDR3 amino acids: CASSEVPSSGNTIYF. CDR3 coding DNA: TGTGCCAGCAGTGAAGTACCAAGCTCTGGAAACACCATATATTTT.

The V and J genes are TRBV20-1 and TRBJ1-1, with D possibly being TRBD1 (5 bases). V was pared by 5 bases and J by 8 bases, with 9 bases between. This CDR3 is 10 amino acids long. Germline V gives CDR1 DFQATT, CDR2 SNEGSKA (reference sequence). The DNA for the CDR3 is TGCAGTGCTCGTCAGGGAGAAGCTTTCTTT. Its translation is CSARQGEAFF.

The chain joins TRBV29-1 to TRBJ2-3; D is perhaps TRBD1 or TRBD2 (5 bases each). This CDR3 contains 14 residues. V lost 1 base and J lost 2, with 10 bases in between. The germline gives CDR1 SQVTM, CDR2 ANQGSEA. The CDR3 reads CSVEGGRHTDTQYF. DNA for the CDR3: TGCAGCGTTGAAGGGGGACGGCACACAGATACGCAGTATTTT.

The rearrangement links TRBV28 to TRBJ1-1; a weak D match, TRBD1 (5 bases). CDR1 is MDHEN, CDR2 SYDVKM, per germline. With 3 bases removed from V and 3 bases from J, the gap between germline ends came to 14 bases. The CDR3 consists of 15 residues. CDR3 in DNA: TGTGCCAGCAGTTTCGTGGGGCGGGGGGACACTGAAGCTTTCTTT. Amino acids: CASSFVGRGDTEAFF.

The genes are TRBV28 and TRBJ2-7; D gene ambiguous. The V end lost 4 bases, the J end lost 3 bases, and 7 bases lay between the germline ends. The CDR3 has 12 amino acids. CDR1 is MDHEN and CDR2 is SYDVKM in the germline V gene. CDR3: CASSSRYYEQYF. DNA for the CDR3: TGTGCCAGCAGTTCGCGATACTACGAGCAGTACTTC. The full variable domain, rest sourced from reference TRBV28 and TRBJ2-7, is DVKVTQSSRYLVKRTGEKVFLECVQDMDHENMFWYRQDPGLGLRLIYFSYDVKMKEKGDIPEGYSVSREKKERFSLILESASTNQTSMYLCASSSRYYEQYFGPGTRLTVT.

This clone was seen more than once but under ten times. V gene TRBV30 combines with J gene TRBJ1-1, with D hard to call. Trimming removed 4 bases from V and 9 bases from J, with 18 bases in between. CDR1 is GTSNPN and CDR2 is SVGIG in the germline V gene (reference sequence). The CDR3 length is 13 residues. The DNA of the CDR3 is TGTGCCTGGATTCTGAGAAAGCCGAAAAAAGCTTTCTTT. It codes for CAWILRKPKKAFF.

CDR3 loop: CAWSGSRGRRGTQYF. As DNA, the CDR3 is TGTGCCTGGAGTGGATCCAGGGGGCGCCGGGGTACGCAGTATTTT. The V and J genes are TRBV30 and TRBJ2-3, with 8 positions matching TRBD1. Losses at the gene ends were 1 base for V and 8 bases for J; bases not matched to a gene: 11. The CDR3 consists of 15 residues. CDR1 and CDR2 from the germline V gene are GTSNPN and SVGIG (reference sequence).

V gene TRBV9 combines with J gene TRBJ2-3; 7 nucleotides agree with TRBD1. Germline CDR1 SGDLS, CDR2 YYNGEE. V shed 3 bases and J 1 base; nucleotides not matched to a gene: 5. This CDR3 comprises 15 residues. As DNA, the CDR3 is TGTGCCAGCAGCGCGCGACAGGGAGGCACAGATACGCAGTATTTT. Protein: CASSARQGGTDTQYF.

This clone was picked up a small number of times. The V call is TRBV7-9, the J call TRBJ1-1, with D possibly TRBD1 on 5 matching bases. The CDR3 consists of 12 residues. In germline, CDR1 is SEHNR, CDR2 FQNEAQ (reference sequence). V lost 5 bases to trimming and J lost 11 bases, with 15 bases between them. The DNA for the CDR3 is TGTGCCAGCAGCCCTGTTGGGGCGCGGGCTTTCTTT. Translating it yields CASSPVGARAFF.

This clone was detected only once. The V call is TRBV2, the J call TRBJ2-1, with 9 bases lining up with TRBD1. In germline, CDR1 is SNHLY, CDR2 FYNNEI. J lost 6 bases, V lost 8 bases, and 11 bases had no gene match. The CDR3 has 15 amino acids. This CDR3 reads CASGRDRAAGNEQFF. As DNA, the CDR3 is TGTGCCAGCGGAAGGGACAGGGCGGCGGGCAATGAGCAGTTCTTC. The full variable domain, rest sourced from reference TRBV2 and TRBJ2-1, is EPEVTQTPSHQVTQMGQEVILRCVPISNHLYFYWYRQILGQKVEFLVSFYNNEISEKSEIFDDQFSVERPDGSNFTLKIRSTKLEDSAMYFCASGRDRAAGNEQFFGPGTRLTVL.

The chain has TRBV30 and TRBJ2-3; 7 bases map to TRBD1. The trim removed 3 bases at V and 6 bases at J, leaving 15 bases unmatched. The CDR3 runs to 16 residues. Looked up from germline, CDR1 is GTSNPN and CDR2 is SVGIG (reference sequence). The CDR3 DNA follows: TGTGCCTGGAGCCTGGACAGGTCCGGAGGATCGGATACGCAGTATTTT. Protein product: CAWSLDRSGGSDTQYF.

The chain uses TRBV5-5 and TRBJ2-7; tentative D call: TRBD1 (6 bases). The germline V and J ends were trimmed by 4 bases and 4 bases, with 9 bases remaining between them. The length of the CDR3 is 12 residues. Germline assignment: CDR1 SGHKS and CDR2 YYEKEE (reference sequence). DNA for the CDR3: TGTGCCAGCAGCCTTGACAGGTACGAGCAGTACTTC. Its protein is CASSLDRYEQYF.

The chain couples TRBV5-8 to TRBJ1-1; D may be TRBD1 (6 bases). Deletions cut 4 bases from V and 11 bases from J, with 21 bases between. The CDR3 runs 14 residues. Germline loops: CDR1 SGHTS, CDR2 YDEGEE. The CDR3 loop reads CASSQRGAVRTAFF. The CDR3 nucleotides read TGTGCCAGCAGCCAGCGGGGGGCAGTCCGTACCGCTTTCTTT.

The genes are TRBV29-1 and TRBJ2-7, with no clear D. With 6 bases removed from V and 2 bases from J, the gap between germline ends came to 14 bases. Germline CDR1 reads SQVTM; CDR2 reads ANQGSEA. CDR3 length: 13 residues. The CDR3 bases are TGCAGCGTGGTCGGGCCAGGCGCCTACGAGCAGTACTTC. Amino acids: CSVVGPGAYEQYF.